This T cell receptor beta chain was obtained from a study of OX40 agonist ivuxolimab in advanced cancers. In the study overall: The study gave patients intravenous ivuxolimab at 0.01 to 10 mg/kg every 2 weeks. Study-wide findings and caveats: Still undetermined is the antigen specificity of the expanded peripheral T cells.

Clones were sequenced by immunoSEQ multiplex PCR, and TCRdb holds only the in-frame ones, with some missing. The data show 50,000 or so clones, about 88% seen once. The germline V and J ends were trimmed by 1 base and 4 bases, with 6 bases remaining between them. There are 13 residues in the CDR3. CDR1 and CDR2 from the germline V gene are SGHTA and FQGNSA. Comments on this clone: What it binds is unknown. Other DNA sequences in this specimen translate into the identical CDR3.

The chain employs TRBV7-2 and TRBJ2-3; D is unresolved. Here the sequenced sample was CD4+ or CD8+ T cells sorted from blood, taken in a trial of the OX40 agonist ivuxolimab. This receptor was identified in an adult with an advanced solid tumor such as melanoma, head and neck, liver or kidney cancer. The CDR3: CASSLGPADTQYF. The DNA of the CDR3 is TGTGCCAGCAGCTTAGGGCCGGCAGATACGCAGTATTTT.